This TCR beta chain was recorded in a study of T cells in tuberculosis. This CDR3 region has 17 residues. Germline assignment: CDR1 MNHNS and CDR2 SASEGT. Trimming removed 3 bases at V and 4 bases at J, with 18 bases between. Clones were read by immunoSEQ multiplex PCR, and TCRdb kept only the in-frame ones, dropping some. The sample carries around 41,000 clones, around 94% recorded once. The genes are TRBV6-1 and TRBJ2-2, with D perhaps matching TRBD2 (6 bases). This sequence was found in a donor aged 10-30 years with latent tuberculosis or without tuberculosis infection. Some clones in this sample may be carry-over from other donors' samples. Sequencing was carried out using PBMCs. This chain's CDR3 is CASSDDGGMVLTGELFF. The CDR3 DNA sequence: TGTGCCAGCAGTGACGATGGCGGGATGGTCCTCACCGGGGAGCTGTTTTTT.